This entry describes one TCR beta chain. Here immunoSEQ multiplex PCR was the method, and the copy in TCRdb shows in-frame clones only, minus some. Here the sample spans about 59,000 clones, around 93% being singletons. The sample is drawn from a study of technical replicates of blood from several donors. The germline V and J ends were trimmed by 0 bases and 7 bases, with 7 bases remaining between them. There are 11 residues in the CDR3. Germline CDR1 GTSNPN, CDR2 SVGIG (reference sequence). The sequencing input was PBMCs. J is TRBJ2-7 and V is TRBV30; no clear D. The clonotype was recovered from a human donor in good health. Some clones in this sample may be carry-over from other donors' samples. The CDR3 spells CAWSVSREQYF. The CDR3 DNA reads as TGTGCCTGGAGTGTTTCCAGGGAGCAGTACTTC.